The T cell receptor beta chain under discussion was sequenced for a study of T-cell reconstitution after alpha-beta-depleted transplantation in children. This clonotype was counted a few times. Antigen: not known. The CDR3 runs to 16 residues. Trimming stripped 0 bases from V and 1 base from J, with 15 bases between. From germline, CDR1 is DFQATT and CDR2 SNEGSKA (reference sequence). Study-wide results and limits: From newly produced T cells came most of the T-cell counts and diversity one year after transplant. Where alpha-beta T cells came from about two months after transplant was reportedly several hundred expanded graft clones.

Unique molecular identifiers tagged the TCRbeta library. MiXCR, run by TCRdb on the PCR reads, gives a single entry per CDR3 protein. The data contain more than 500,000 distinct CDR3 sequences, around 10% of them singletons. The clonotype was recovered from a female patient between 2 and 10 years old who had a stem cell transplant for aplastic anemia, so the T cells may come from the graft donor. The input for sequencing was PBMCs, mostly from graft donor cells, taken 180 days after TCRalphabeta/CD19-depleted stem cell transplant. The V and J genes are TRBV20-1 and TRBJ1-1, with D unresolved. CDR3: CSARDPWRRGNTEAFF. The CDR3 DNA sequence: TGCAGTGCTAGAGATCCCTGGCGACGGGGGAACACTGAAGCTTTCTTT.